This TCR beta chain was identified in a study of T cell clonality in common variable immunodeficiency. CVID subjects were about 14 female and some 27 male, aged about 8 to 65. Replacement immunoglobulin had been given to every CVID subject for at least one year. The data were produced by immunoSEQ multiplex PCR, yet TCRdb's version contains in-frame clones alone and is incomplete. The sample offers around 19,000 clones and no singletons, the top ten holding about 2.5%. This CDR3 has 15 amino acids. V was shortened by 4 bases and J by 0 bases, with 9 bases between the two germline ends. Germline V CDR1 and CDR2: SEHNR, FQNEAQ (reference sequence). A word on this clone: Antigen unknown. Read sequence stops 3 residues before the CDR3 end, and the germline J gene provides the missing end.

General observations from the study: Reportedly, TCR beta sequences from common variable immunodeficiency showed fewer deletions and N-nucleotide insertions. Links between repertoire features and CVID complications were heterogeneity-limited.

The genes are TRBV7-9 and TRBJ2-2; weak D call: TRBD2 (6 bases). Input material: peripheral blood mononuclear cells. This TCR came from a human donor with common variable immunodeficiency. Partial CDR3 DNA: TGTGCCAGCAGCTGGGGCGGGGCGAACACCGGGGAG. It codes for CASSWGGANTGE. The complete CDR3 protein is CASSWGGANTGELFF.